This T cell receptor beta chain was identified during a study of blood T cell repertoires in COVID-19. Across the study: Samples of COVID-19 (acute and convalescent) were obtained from the United States, Italy and Spain.

Per the original methods: Amplification with reference gene primers provided the estimates of nucleated cell counts. Generated by immunoSEQ multiplex PCR, the TCRdb table keeps only in-frame clones and is missing some. V and J calls and clone size come straight from that table; D and trimming were deduced from the DNA. This table holds about 130,000 clones, around four fifths found once. The count of this clone is one. The CDR3 has 15 amino acids. Unmatched junction bases numbered 4, after V lost 5 bases and J lost 0 bases. Germline CDR1 SGHAT, CDR2 FQNNGV. This clonotype was sampled from a man at least 80 years old with acute or convalescent COVID-19. Material: peripheral blood. This chain uses TRBV11-2 with TRBJ2-1; 7 bases fit TRBD1. CDR3 bases: TGTGCCAGCAGCCCATACAGGGGCTCCTACAATGAGCAGTTCTTC. This codes for CASSPYRGSYNEQFF.